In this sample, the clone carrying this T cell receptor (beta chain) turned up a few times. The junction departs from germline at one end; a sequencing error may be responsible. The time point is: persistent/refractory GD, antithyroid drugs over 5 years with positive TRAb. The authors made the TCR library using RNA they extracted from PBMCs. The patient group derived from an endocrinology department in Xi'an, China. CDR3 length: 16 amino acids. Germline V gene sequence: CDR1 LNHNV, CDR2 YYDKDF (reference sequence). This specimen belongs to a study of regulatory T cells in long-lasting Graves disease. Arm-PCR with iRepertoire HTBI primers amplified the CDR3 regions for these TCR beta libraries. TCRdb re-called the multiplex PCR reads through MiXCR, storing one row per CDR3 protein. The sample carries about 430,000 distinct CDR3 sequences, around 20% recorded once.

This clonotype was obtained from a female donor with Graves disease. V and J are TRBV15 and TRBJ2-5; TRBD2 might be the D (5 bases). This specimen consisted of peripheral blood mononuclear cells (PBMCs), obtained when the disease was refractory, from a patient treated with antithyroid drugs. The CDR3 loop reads CVTSRDWMGGLGTQYF. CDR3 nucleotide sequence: TGTGTCACCAGCAGAGATTGGATGGGTGGACTCGGGACCCAGTACTTC.